These 10 T cell receptor beta chains originate from one sample sequenced in a study of T-cell memory formation after mild COVID-19. Using its own MiXCR run on the 5' RACE reads, TCRdb lists one record per CDR3 protein. Among about 100,000 distinct CDR3 sequences listed, around 10% were seen once. Material: PBMCs or a T cell subset sorted from them (not recorded which). The receptor source for this set is a man aged 18-30 years who had mild COVID-19 (a few samples of this study predate the infection). Cell type and time point are not known.

The V call is TRBV10-1, the J call TRBJ2-1; no definite D call. Germline CDR1 and CDR2: WNHNN and SYGVQD (reference sequence). Trimming cost V 10 bases and J 0 bases, with 13 bases left between them. The CDR3 consists of 14 residues. CDR3 region: CAIQNSSSYNEQFF. CDR3 bases: TGCGCCATCCAAAACAGTTCCTCCTACAATGAGCAGTTCTTC.

This clonotype was seen only a few times. The chain combines TRBV10-3 with TRBJ2-3; TRBD1 aligns across 10 bases. CDR1 and CDR2 from the germline V gene are ENHRY and SYGVKD. Unmatched junction bases numbered 7, after V lost 3 bases and J lost 1 base. The CDR3 is 17 residues long. The CDR3 sequence: CAISEDTGTGGTDTQYF. The CDR3 nucleotides are TGTGCCATCAGTGAAGATACCGGGACAGGGGGCACAGATACGCAGTATTTT.

This clonotype came up a few times. The chain joins TRBV7-8 to TRBJ1-1; 11 nucleotides line up with TRBD1. This CDR3 comprises 14 residues. Germline V gene lookup returns CDR1 SGHVS and CDR2 FQNEAQ. The junction had 8 bases not matched to a gene; V was cut back by 5 bases and J by 9 bases. The CDR3 bases are TGTGCCAGCAGCCCAGGGACAGGGGGAAATCAAGCTTTCTTT. This encodes CASSPGTGGNQAFF.

The table lists this clonotype with many counts. DNA of the CDR3: TGTGCCAGCAGCCCCGGCAATCAGCCCCAGCATTTT. Its protein is CASSPGNQPQHF. The V gene is TRBV27, the J gene TRBJ1-5; D ambiguous. Trimming removed 6 bases from V and 2 bases from J, with 5 bases in between. The CDR3 spans 12 residues. Germline V gives CDR1 MNHEY, CDR2 SMNVEV (reference sequence).

The chain has TRBV20-1 and TRBJ2-2, with 14 positions matching TRBD2. Looked up from germline, CDR1 is DFQATT and CDR2 is SNEGSKA (reference sequence). J lost 4 bases, V lost 5 bases, and 9 bases had no gene match. The CDR3 runs 17 residues. CDR3 sequence reads: CSAWRTSGGTLTGELFF. CDR3 coding DNA: TGCAGTGCTTGGAGGACTAGCGGGGGGACACTCACCGGGGAGCTGTTTTTT.

The chain is built from TRBV7-8 and TRBJ2-5, with 9 bases matching TRBD2. The CDR3 spans 16 residues. V lost 3 bases and J lost 0; bases outside the gene matches: 5. The germline gives CDR1 SGHVS, CDR2 FQNEAQ. The CDR3 DNA reads as TGTGCCAGCAGCTTTGTAATAGCGGGGGACCAAGAGACCCAGTACTTC. The encoded protein is CASSFVIAGDQETQYF.

The V call is TRBV7-9, the J call TRBJ2-3; TRBD2 agrees at 11 bases. Trimming removed 5 bases from V and 6 bases from J; junction bases left unmatched: 7. This CDR3 contains 15 residues. Germline assignment: CDR1 SEHNR and CDR2 FQNEAQ (reference sequence). The CDR3 coding sequence is TGTGCCAGCAGCCTTAGCGGGGGGGCCTTCGATACGCAGTATTTT. Translating gives CASSLSGGAFDTQYF.

This clonotype was found a few times. The chain joins TRBV7-3 to TRBJ2-5, with D perhaps matching TRBD1 or TRBD2 (6 bases each). The CDR3 runs 15 residues. Trimming shortened V by 5 bases and J by 5 bases, and 18 bases separated the two germline ends. Germline V gene lookup returns CDR1 SGHTA and CDR2 FQGTGA. CDR3 DNA sequence: TGTGCCAGCAGCCCACTTGGAGGGGGGCGGGAGACCCAGTACTTC. This sequence encodes CASSPLGGGRETQYF. Variable domain in full (rest from reference TRBV7-3 and TRBJ2-5): GAGVSQTPSNKVTEKGKYVELRCDPISGHTALYWYRQSLGQGPEFLIYFQGTGAADDSGLPNDRFFAVRPEGSVSTLKIQRTERGDSAVYLCASSPLGGGRETQYFGPGTRLLVL.

The gene calls are TRBV7-6 and TRBJ2-1, with a possible D match to TRBD2 (5 bases). The ends were cut back, 5 bases at V and 10 bases at J, with 15 bases in the middle. Germline values: CDR1 SGHVS, CDR2 FNYEAQ. The CDR3 loop spans 13 amino acids. CDR3 sequence: CASSRGGAGEQFF. DNA for the CDR3: TGTGCCAGCAGCCGGGGTGGTGCGGGCGAGCAGTTCTTC.

This clonotype has only a few counts. This chain joins TRBV6-2 or TRBV6-3 and TRBJ1-3; 7 nucleotides match TRBD1. Germline CDR1 reads MNHEY; CDR2 reads SVGEGT. Trimming took 6 bases from V and 0 from J; bases not matched to a gene: 5. The CDR3 sequence is 15 residues long. The CDR3 region has the DNA TGTGCCAGCAGCGAAGACAGGGACTCTGGAAACACCATATATTTT. Residues: CASSEDRDSGNTIYF.